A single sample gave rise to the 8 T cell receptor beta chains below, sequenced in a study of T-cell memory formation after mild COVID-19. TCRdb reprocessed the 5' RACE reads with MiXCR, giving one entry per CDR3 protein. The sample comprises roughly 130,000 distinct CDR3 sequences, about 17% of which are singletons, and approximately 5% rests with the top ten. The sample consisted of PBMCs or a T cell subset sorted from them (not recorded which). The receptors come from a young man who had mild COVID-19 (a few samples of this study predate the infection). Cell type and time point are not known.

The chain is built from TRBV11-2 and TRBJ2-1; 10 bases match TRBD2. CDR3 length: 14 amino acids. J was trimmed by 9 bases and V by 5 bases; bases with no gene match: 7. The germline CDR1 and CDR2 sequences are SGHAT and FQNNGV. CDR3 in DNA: TGTGCCAGCAGCCCCCGACTAGCGGGTCGTGAGCAGTTCTTC. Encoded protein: CASSPRLAGREQFF. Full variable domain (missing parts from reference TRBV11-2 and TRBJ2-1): EAGVAQSPRYKIIEKRQSVAFWCNPISGHATLYWYQQILGQGPKLLIQFQNNGVVDDSQLPKDRFSAERLKGVDSTLKIQPAKLEDSAVYLCASSPRLAGREQFFGPGTRLTVL.

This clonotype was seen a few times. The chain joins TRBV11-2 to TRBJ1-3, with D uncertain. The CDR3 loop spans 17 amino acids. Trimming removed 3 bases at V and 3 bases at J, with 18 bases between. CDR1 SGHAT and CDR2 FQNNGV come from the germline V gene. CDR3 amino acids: CASSLDPKGPYGNTIYF. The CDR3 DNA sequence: TGTGCCAGCAGCTTGGACCCGAAAGGGCCGTATGGAAACACCATATATTTT.

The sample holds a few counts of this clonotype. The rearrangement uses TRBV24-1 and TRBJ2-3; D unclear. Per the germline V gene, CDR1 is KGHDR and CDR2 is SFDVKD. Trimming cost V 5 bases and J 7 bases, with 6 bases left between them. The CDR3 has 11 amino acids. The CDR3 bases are TGTGCCACCAGTGCCTCCCATACGCAGTATTTT. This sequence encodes CATSASHTQYF.

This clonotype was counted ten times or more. DNA of the CDR3: TGTGCCATCAGTCCAGCTAACACCGGGGAGCTGTTTTTT. Translation: CAISPANTGELFF. The V and J genes are TRBV10-3 and TRBJ2-2, with D hard to call. The CDR3 runs to 13 residues. Germline CDR1 ENHRY, CDR2 SYGVKD. The ends were cut back, 5 bases at V and 2 bases at J, with 6 bases in the middle.

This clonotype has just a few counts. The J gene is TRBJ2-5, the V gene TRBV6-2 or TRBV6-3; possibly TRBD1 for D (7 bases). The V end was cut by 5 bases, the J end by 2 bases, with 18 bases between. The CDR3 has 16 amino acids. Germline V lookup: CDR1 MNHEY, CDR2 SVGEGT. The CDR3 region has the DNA TGTGCCAGCAGTACCATTTCGACAGGGAGGCAAGAGACCCAGTACTTC. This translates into CASSTISTGRQETQYF.

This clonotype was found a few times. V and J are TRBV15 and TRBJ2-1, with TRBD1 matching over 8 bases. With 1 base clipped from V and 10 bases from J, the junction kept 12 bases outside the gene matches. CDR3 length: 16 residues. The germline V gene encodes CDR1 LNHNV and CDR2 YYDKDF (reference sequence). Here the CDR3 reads CATSRAVPRGRMEQFF. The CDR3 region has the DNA TGTGCCACCAGCAGAGCGGTTCCCAGGGGGCGTATGGAGCAGTTCTTC.

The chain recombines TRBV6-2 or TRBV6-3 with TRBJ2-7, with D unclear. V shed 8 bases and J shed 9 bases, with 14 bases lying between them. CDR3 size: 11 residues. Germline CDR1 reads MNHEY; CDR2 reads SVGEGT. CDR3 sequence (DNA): TGTGCCAGCGGAGACGGCGGCCGGCAGTACTTC. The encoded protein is CASGDGGRQYF.

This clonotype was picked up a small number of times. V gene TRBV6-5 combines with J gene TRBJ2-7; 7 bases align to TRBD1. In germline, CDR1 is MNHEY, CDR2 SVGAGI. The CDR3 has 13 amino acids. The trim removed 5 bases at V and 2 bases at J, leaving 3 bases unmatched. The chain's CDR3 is CASSRDSPYEQYF. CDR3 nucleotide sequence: TGTGCCAGCAGTCGGGACAGCCCCTACGAGCAGTACTTC.